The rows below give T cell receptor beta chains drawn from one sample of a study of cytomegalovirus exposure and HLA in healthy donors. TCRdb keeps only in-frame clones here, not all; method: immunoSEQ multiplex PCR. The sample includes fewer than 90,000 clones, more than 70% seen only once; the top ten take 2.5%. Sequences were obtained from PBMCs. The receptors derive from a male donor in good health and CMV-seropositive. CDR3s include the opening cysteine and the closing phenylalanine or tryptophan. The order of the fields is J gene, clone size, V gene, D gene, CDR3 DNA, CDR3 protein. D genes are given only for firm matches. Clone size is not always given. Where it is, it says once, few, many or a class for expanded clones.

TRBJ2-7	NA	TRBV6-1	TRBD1	TGTGCCAGCAGAGAGGGAACGGCAGGGGGTAGCGAGCAGTACTTC	CASREGTAGGSEQYF
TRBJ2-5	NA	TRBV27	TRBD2	TGTGCCAGCACCACCCCAGCGGGAGTAGCGGGAGTGCAGACCCAGTACTTC	CASTTPAGVAGVQTQYF
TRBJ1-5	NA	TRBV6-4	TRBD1	TGTGCCCCCAGGGGGCAGGGGAAGTCAGATCAGCCCCAGCATTTT	CAPRGQGKSDQPQHF
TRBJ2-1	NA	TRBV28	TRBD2	TGTGCCAGCAGGGCCCCGGGACTACGTTACAATGAGCAGTTCTTC	CASRAPGLRYNEQFF
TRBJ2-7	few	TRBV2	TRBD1	TGTGCCAGCAAAGAACAGGGGCCATCCTACGAGCAGTACTTC	CASKEQGPSYEQYF
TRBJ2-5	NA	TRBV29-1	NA	TGCAGCGTTGACGAGGGATCCGAGACCCAGTACTTC	CSVDEGSETQYF
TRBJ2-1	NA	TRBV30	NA	TGTGCCTGGAGTGTTCTCGCGGGGGCACCGTGGAATGAGCAGTTCTTC	CAWSVLAGAPWNEQFF
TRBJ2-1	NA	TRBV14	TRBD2	TGTGCCAGCAGCCTAATGGGACTAGCGGGATGGAGCCCTGCCTACAATGAGCAGTTCTTC	CASSLMGLAGWSPAYNEQFF
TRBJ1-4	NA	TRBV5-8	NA	TGTGCCAGCAGCCCAGGGAGGGGTGCAACTAATGAAAAACTGTTTTTT	CASSPGRGATNEKLFF
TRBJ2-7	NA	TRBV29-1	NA	TGCAGCGTTGAATTCTACGTGGGGTCAGGGGAGCAGTACTTC	CSVEFYVGSGEQYF
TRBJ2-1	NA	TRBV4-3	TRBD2	TGCGCCAGCAGCCAGAGCGGGAGGGTGTATAATGAGCAGTTCTTC	CASSQSGRVYNEQFF
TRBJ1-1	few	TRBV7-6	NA	TGTGCCAGCAGCTTAGTGCGGAACACTGAAGCTTTCTTT	CASSLVRNTEAFF
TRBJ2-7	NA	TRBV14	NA	TGTGCCAGCAGCCCCCGGGTTCTCCCCGGCGAGCAGTACTTC	CASSPRVLPGEQYF
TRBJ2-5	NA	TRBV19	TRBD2	TGTGCCAGTAGTAATGAGCGGGAGTACCAAGAGACCCAGTACTTC	CASSNEREYQETQYF
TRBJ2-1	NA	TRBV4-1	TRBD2	TGCGCCAGCAGCCAAGCCCCCCCAGCGGGAGTGGATAGGAATGAGCAGTTCTTC	CASSQAPPAGVDRNEQFF
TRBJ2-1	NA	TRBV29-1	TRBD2	TGCAGCGTTATGGGGACTAGCGGAGGAGGCCACAATGAGCAGTTCTTC	CSVMGTSGGGHNEQFF
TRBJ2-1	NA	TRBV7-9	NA	TGTGCCAGCAGCCCCGCCCAGGGGTGGGATGAGCAGTTCTTC	CASSPAQGWDEQFF
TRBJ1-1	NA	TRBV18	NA	TGTGCCAGCGGACAACTAAACATGAACACTGAAGCTTTCTTT	CASGQLNMNTEAFF
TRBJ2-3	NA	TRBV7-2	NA	TGTGCCAGCAGCTTCCCTAGGCAAACGCAGTATTTT	CASSFPRQTQYF
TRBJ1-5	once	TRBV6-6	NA	TGTGCCAGCAGTTACCCCAGGGGCGAGGGCAATCAGCCCCAGCATTTT	CASSYPRGEGNQPQHF
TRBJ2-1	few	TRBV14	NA	TGTGCCAGCAGTTTCTGGGGGGAGTACAATGAGCAGTTCTTC	CASSFWGEYNEQFF
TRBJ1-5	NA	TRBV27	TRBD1	TGTGCCAGCAGCCCGAGGGACAGGGGGCATCAGCCCCAGCATTTT	CASSPRDRGHQPQHF
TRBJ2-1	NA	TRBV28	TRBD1	TGTGCCAGCAGTCCATCGGACAGGGGGCTAGTCTTC	CASSPSDRGLVF
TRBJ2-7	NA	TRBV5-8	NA	TGTGCCAGCAGTAACTCCCCGCTCCGGTCGTACGAGCAGTACTTC	CASSNSPLRSYEQYF
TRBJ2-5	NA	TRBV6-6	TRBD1	TGTGCCAGCAGTTACGAGGGGGCAAGGCAAGAGACCCAGTACTTC	CASSYEGARQETQYF
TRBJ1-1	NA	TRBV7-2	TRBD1	TGTGCCAGCAGCTTAGCCGGGACAGGGATAGCTTTCTTT	CASSLAGTGIAFF
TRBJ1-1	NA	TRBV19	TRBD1	TGTGCCAGTAGTATTAACAGGGGGCCGACAACTGAAGCTTTCTTT	CASSINRGPTTEAFF
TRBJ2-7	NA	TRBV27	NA	TGTGCCAGCAGTTTAGGCAGGCTAAGGTCCTACGAGCAGTACTTC	CASSLGRLRSYEQYF
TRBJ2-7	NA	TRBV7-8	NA	TGTGCCAGCAGCCTCCGGGACACCGAGCAGTACTTC	CASSLRDTEQYF
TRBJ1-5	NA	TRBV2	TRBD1	TGTGCCAGCAGAGCCGGGACAGGAGGGACTCAGCCCCAGCATTTT	CASRAGTGGTQPQHF
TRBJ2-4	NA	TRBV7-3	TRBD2	TGTGCCAGCAGCTTCCTCCTTAGCGGGAGTCGGGCCAAAAACATTCAGTACTTC	CASSFLLSGSRAKNIQYF
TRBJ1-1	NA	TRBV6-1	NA	TGTGCCATTACAGCCATGAACACTGAAGCTTTCTTT	CAITAMNTEAFF
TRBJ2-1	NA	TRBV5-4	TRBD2	TGTGCCAGCAGCTTGGAACTAGCGGTTAACAATGAGCAGTTCTTC	CASSLELAVNNEQFF
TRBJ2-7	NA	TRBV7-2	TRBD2	TGTGCCAGCGGCCCCCTTGGACTAGCGGATTATTACGAGCAGTACTTC	CASGPLGLADYYEQYF
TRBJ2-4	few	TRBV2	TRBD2	TGTGCCAGCAGTGGTCGGACTAGCGGGAGGGCTTCCAAAAACATTCAGTACTTC	CASSGRTSGRASKNIQYF
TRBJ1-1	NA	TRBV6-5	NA	TGTGCCAGCCAGGGTGACACTGAAGCTTTCTTT	CASQGDTEAFF
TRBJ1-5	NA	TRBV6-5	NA	TGTGCCAGCAGTCAATACAGGGCGGATCAGCCCCAGCATTTT	CASSQYRADQPQHF